The 27 T cell receptor beta chains presented below share a single source sample, sequenced in a study of tumor-infiltrating lymphocytes in primary liver carcinoma. Out of unsorted whole blood came the blood RNA, and germline DNA was extracted as well. Production of TCR beta cDNA used approximately 0.45 ug total RNA together with a constant-region primer. Employing slightly modified ARM-PCR, three nested multiplex PCR rounds were run, and these gave rise to the TCR beta libraries. Rounds one and two of PCR, each of around 9 cycles, were primed with TRBV1-TRBV30 forward primers and a C-beta reverse primer. TCRdb used MiXCR to reprocess the multiplex PCR reads, holding one entry per CDR3 protein. The sample has a few hundred thousand distinct CDR3 sequences, 58% seen once. Sequenced input: peripheral blood. Source of these receptors: a woman in her thirties with primary liver carcinoma and hepatitis B virus infection.

This clonotype was counted many times. V gene TRBV5-4 combines with J gene TRBJ1-2; D remains ambiguous. Germline CDR1 is SGHNT and CDR2 is YYREEE (reference sequence). V was cut by 4 bases and J by 2 bases, with 9 bases left in between. The CDR3 extends over 13 amino acids. As DNA, the CDR3 is TGTGCCAGCAGCCCGGACCTCAACTATGGCTACACCTTC. Residues: CASSPDLNYGYTF.

The chain joins TRBV30 to TRBJ1-1; the D gene is possibly TRBD1 (6 bases). CDR1 and CDR2 (germline): GTSNPN, SVGIG (reference sequence). V lost 6 bases, J lost 7 bases, and 18 bases lay in between. This CDR3 region has 13 residues. CDR3: CACHQGGRIEAFF. The CDR3 DNA sequence: TGTGCCTGCCACCAAGGGGGGCGAATTGAAGCTTTCTTT.

The chain joins TRBV6-6 to TRBJ2-4; 9 nucleotides match TRBD1. CDR3 length: 16 amino acids. The V gene's germline CDR1 is MNHNY and CDR2 SVGAGI (reference sequence). V lost 2 bases to trimming and J lost 3 bases; unmatched junction nucleotides: 5. The DNA of the CDR3 is TGTGCCAGCAGTTACAGGACAGGGGCGGGCAAAAACATTCAGTACTTC. This sequence encodes CASSYRTGAGKNIQYF.

For this clonotype: A clone one base away is much larger, so this may be a read error. This chain joins TRBV29-1 and TRBJ2-7; D is perhaps TRBD1 (5 bases). CDR1 and CDR2 from the germline V gene are SQVTM and ANQGSEA. The CDR3 runs to 12 residues. V was cut by 8 bases and J by 6 bases, with 17 bases left in between. The CDR3 bases are TGCAGCATTGGGCAGGGTGGCCCCGAGCAGTACTTC. As protein: CSIGQGGPEQYF.

The chain carries TRBV5-1 and TRBJ2-7; D perhaps matches TRBD1 (5 bases). CDR3 length: 13 residues. CDR1 and CDR2 from the germline V gene are SGHRS and YFSETQ. V dropped 1 base and J dropped 5 bases, with 10 bases sitting between them. The CDR3 region has the DNA TGCGCCAGCAGCTTGTACTCCAGGGACGAGCAGTACTTC. Protein sequence: CASSLYSRDEQYF.

This clonotype was recorded only once. A much larger clone sits a single nucleotide away, making a read error possible. V gene TRBV12-3 or TRBV12-4 combines with J gene TRBJ1-5, with a tentative D call TRBD1 (6 bases). Trimming removed 7 bases from V and 6 bases from J, with 16 bases in between. This CDR3 spans 14 amino acids. CDR3 nucleotides: TGTGCCAGCATCCTGGGGGGGCCGGGTCAGCCCCAGCATTTT. Translation gives CASILGGPGQPQHF.

The chain uses TRBV2 and TRBJ2-7; TRBD2 matches 13 bases. The germline gives CDR1 SNHLY, CDR2 FYNNEI. The length of the CDR3 is 19 residues. Trimming took 1 base from V and 1 from J; bases not matched to a gene: 10. CDR3 sequence (DNA): TGTGCCAGCAGTGAAGGCCGACTAGCGGGAGGAGGATTATCCTACGAGCAGTACTTC. This codes for CASSEGRLAGGGLSYEQYF.

This clonotype turned up a few times. The rearrangement links TRBV6-1 to TRBJ2-5; possible D gene TRBD2, 5 bases. The CDR3 is made up of 14 amino acids. From germline, CDR1 is MNHNS and CDR2 SASEGT. V was pared by 2 bases and J by 5 bases, with 12 bases between. The CDR3 here is CASSEYGRRETQYF. CDR3 DNA sequence: TGTGCCAGCAGTGAATATGGGAGACGGGAGACCCAGTACTTC.

A word on this clonotype: Germline is not matched at one junction end, which may reflect a read error. This rearrangement joins TRBV12-3 or TRBV12-4 to TRBJ2-7, with TRBD1 identical over 7 bases. This CDR3 has 15 residues. CDR3 nucleotides: TGTGTCAGCAGTGGACAAACAGGGGTTTCCTACGAGCAGTACTTC. Translated, it gives CVSSGQTGVSYEQYF.

The CDR3 protein is CASSLVGGIVHEQYF. CDR3 DNA sequence: TGCGCCAGCAGCTTGGTAGGGGGGATCGTCCACGAGCAGTACTTC. The chain uses TRBV5-1 and TRBJ2-7; D tentatively reads TRBD1 or TRBD2 (6 bases each). Looked up from germline, CDR1 is SGHRS and CDR2 is YFSETQ. This CDR3 comprises 15 residues. V gave up 0 bases and J gave up 5 bases, with 15 bases separating them.

Regarding this clonotype: Since no conserved phenylalanine or tryptophan closes the CDR3, a read error is the likely cause. The chain has TRBV11-2 and TRBJ2-1, with D maybe TRBD2 (5 bases). Germline CDR1 and CDR2: SGHAT and FQNNGV. The CDR3 contains 15 residues. V dropped 5 bases and J dropped 7 bases, with 18 bases sitting between them. As DNA, the CDR3 is TGTGCCAGCAGCCCACACGGTGGCCTAGCAAATGAGCAGTTCTTA. Translated: CASSPHGGLANEQFL.

This clonotype was found a few times. This chain links TRBV5-4 with TRBJ2-7; D call uncertain. Per the germline V gene, CDR1 is SGHNT and CDR2 is YYREEE (reference sequence). The CDR3 has 13 amino acids. V gave up 2 bases and J gave up 4 bases, with 10 bases separating them. In DNA form, the CDR3 reads TGTGCCAGCAGCTTTTCAGACACGTACGAGCAGTACTTC. Translating it yields CASSFSDTYEQYF.

A remark on this clonotype: A much larger clone lies a single base off, so this may be a read error. This rearrangement joins TRBV12-3 or TRBV12-4 to TRBJ2-3; 9 positions agree with TRBD1. The length of the CDR3 is 12 residues. Trimming cost V 7 bases and J 10 bases; bases outside gene matches: 6. CDR3: CASNAQGAAQYF. In DNA form, the CDR3 reads TGTGCCAGCAATGCACAGGGGGCCGCGCAGTATTTT.

J is TRBJ2-3 and V is TRBV12-3 or TRBV12-4, with a tentative D call TRBD2 (5 bases). V lost 7 bases and J lost 2, with 16 bases in between. CDR3 length: 15 amino acids. The CDR3 is CASKRSGRLTDTQYF. The DNA of the CDR3 is TGTGCCAGCAAGAGAAGCGGTAGACTCACAGATACGCAGTATTTT.

The J gene is TRBJ2-2, the V gene TRBV10-3, with 12 bases aligning to TRBD2. CDR3 length: 18 residues. Germline CDR1 and CDR2: ENHRY and SYGVKD. V was clipped by 3 bases and J by 0 bases; unmatched bases: 5. CDR3 amino acids: CAISDGTSGPANTGELFF. Here the CDR3 DNA reads TGTGCCATCAGTGACGGGACTAGCGGGCCGGCGAACACCGGGGAGCTGTTTTTT.

This clonotype was seen just once. One end of the junction does not line up with germline, which may come from a read error. The chain carries TRBV11-2 and TRBJ1-6; D gene unclear. CDR3 length: 12 residues. From germline, CDR1 is SGHAT and CDR2 FQNNGV. CDR3 residues: CVSSPPNSPLHF. The CDR3 DNA sequence: TGTGTAAGCAGCCCTCCTAATTCTCCCCTCCACTTT.

This clonotype was observed a few times. V usage is TRBV28 and J usage is TRBJ2-1; D uncertain. From germline, CDR1 is MDHEN and CDR2 SYDVKM. Trimming removed 4 bases from V and 6 bases from J, with 13 bases in between. The CDR3 contains 14 residues. The DNA of the CDR3 is TGTGCCAGCAGTTCCGACACGCACATCAATGAGCAGTTCTTC. This sequence encodes CASSSDTHINEQFF.

On this clonotype: A much larger clone lies a single base off, so this may be a read error. The V call is TRBV12-3 or TRBV12-4, the J call TRBJ2-7; 7 positions match TRBD1. The CDR3 runs 14 residues. J gave up 0 bases and V 8 bases, and 7 bases lay outside the gene matches. The CDR3 region has the DNA TGTGCCAGCCGTTCGCACAGGGGCTCCTACGAGCAGTACTTC. As protein: CASRSHRGSYEQYF.

This clonotype appeared a few times. The J gene is TRBJ1-6, the V gene TRBV28; 7 nucleotides match TRBD1. Germline loops: CDR1 MDHEN, CDR2 SYDVKM. The CDR3 loop spans 15 amino acids. Trimming cost V 6 bases and J 8 bases; bases outside gene matches: 10. The CDR3 loop reads CASRPRQGAHSPLHF. The CDR3 DNA sequence: TGTGCCAGCAGACCTCGACAGGGAGCTCATTCACCCCTCCACTTT.

J is TRBJ2-3 and V is TRBV7-8; 12 positions agree with TRBD2. The germline gives CDR1 SGHVS, CDR2 FQNEAQ. V gave up 4 bases and J gave up 3 bases; unmatched junction bases: 5. This CDR3 is built from 16 residues. For the CDR3, the DNA is TGTGCCAGCAGCTGGGCTAGCGGGAGGGTAACAGATACGCAGTATTTT. It is translated as CASSWASGRVTDTQYF.

A note on this clonotype: Since a much larger clone is just one base distant, this may be a read error. V gene TRBV5-4 combines with J gene TRBJ2-5; D is possibly TRBD2 (6 bases). The CDR3 loop spans 14 amino acids. Germline V gene sequence: CDR1 SGHNT, CDR2 YYREEE (reference sequence). CDR3 in amino acids: CASTPPGAQETQHF. In DNA form, the CDR3 reads TGTGCCAGCACACCCCCGGGAGCCCAAGAGACCCAGCACTTC.

Turning to this clonotype: Since a much larger clone is just one base distant, this may be a read error. The chain combines TRBV4-1 with TRBJ2-2; no definite D call. This CDR3 spans 15 amino acids. Trimming took off 1 base at V and 7 bases at J, with 13 bases between the two ends. CDR1 MGHRA and CDR2 YSYEKL come from the germline V gene. The CDR3 DNA reads TGCGCCAGCAGCCAAGGAGGTTTCGGCATCGGGGAGCTGTTTTTT. It codes for CASSQGGFGIGELFF.

As concerns this clonotype: The final CDR3 position lacks the conserved phenylalanine or tryptophan, pointing to a likely read error. The chain uses TRBV29-1 and TRBJ2-3; 11 bases fit TRBD2. J was trimmed by 2 bases and V by 6 bases; bases with no gene match: 7. CDR3 length: 15 residues. CDR1 is SQVTM, CDR2 ANQGSEA, per germline. As DNA, the CDR3 is TGCAGCGTCCCCGGGACTAGCGGTTACACAGATACGCAGTATTAT. It is translated as CSVPGTSGYTDTQYY.

With regard to this clonotype: Sequence at one end of the junction differs from germline and may be a read error. The V gene is TRBV6-5, the J gene TRBJ2-7, with a weak D call TRBD2 (7 bases). CDR1 and CDR2 from the germline V gene are MNHEY and SVGAGI. The CDR3 runs to 14 residues. The CDR3 loop is CASSYARGAYEQYF. CDR3 bases: TGTGCCAGCAGTTACGCACGGGGGGCCTACGAACAGTACTTC.

Details on this clonotype: A clone one base away is much larger, so this may be a read error. Here the CDR3 omits its conserved ending phenylalanine or tryptophan, so a read error is the likely source. V usage is TRBV6-6 and J usage is TRBJ2-7; no definite D call. The V end was cut by 2 bases, the J end by 4 bases, with 6 bases between. This CDR3 is 12 amino acids long. Germline V CDR1 and CDR2: MNHNY, SVGAGI (reference sequence). CDR3 residues: CASSYDAYEQYL. CDR3 DNA sequence: TGTGCCAGCAGTTACGACGCTTACGAGCAGTACCTC.

A few counts support this clonotype. The chain has TRBV6-1 and TRBJ1-6, with D hard to call. Germline V gives CDR1 MNHNS, CDR2 SASEGT. The CDR3 extends over 16 amino acids. The V end lost 3 bases, the J end lost 4 bases, and 13 bases lay between the germline ends. For the CDR3, the DNA is TGTGCCAGCAGTGAGGTGGGAGAGAGATATAATTCACCCCTCCACTTT. Protein product: CASSEVGERYNSPLHF.

Regarding this clonotype: A read error may be the cause here, since a much bigger clone is one base away. V usage is TRBV29-1 and J usage is TRBJ2-1; D might be TRBD2 (6 bases). Between the trimmed V and J ends, which lost 3 bases and 6 bases, there was a span of 12 bases. From germline, CDR1 is SQVTM and CDR2 ANQGSEA. The CDR3 length is 13 residues. CDR3 loop: CSVERDWCNEQFF. DNA for the CDR3: TGCAGCGTTGAGCGGGACTGGTGCAATGAGCAGTTCTTC.